The present T cell receptor (beta chain) was sequenced within a study of blood T cell repertoires in COVID-19. The assay was immunoSEQ multiplex PCR, and TCRdb's table has in-frame clones only and misses some. Of 81,000 or so clones listed, 85% are singletons. The J segment lost 8 bases and the V segment lost 4 bases, leaving 7 bases of the junction unmatched. The CDR3 loop spans 14 amino acids. The germline V gene has CDR1 SGDLS and CDR2 YYNGEE. The receptor was isolated from a man aged 45-65 years with COVID-19, enrolled during active disease. The J gene is TRBJ2-5, the V gene TRBV9, with 11 bases matching TRBD2. The sample comprised peripheral blood. DNA of the CDR3: TGTGCCAGCAGCATTCGGACTAGCGGGTCAACCCAGTACTTC. It codes for CASSIRTSGSTQYF.